The clone carrying this TCR beta chain was detected a few times. Its cognate antigen is unknown. This record comes from a study of T cell repertoires in cytomegalovirus infection. General study results and limits: The ex vivo response was dominated by HLA-C-restricted CMV-specific TCR beta clonotypes.

TCRdb ran MiXCR on the reads and lists one entry per CDR3 protein. The sample contains a few hundred thousand distinct CDR3 sequences, roughly 42% of which appear only once. The receptor's source is a human donor in good health (CMV status not recorded). Some clones in this sample may be carry-over from other donors' samples. The specimen was cultured PBMCs, collected from culture after CMV antigen stimulation.

CDR3 nucleotides: TGTGCCAGCAGCCAAGAATGGCAGGCGGGGACGCAGTATTTT. It yields the protein CASSQEWQAGTQYF. The chain is built from TRBV7-2 and TRBJ2-3; D is perhaps TRBD2 (6 bases). CDR1 is SGHTA and CDR2 is FQGNSA in the germline V gene. CDR3 length: 14 residues. Deletions cut 5 bases from V and 9 bases from J, with 18 bases between. The full variable domain, completed using reference TRBV7-2 and TRBJ2-3, is GAGVSQSPSNKVTEKGKDVELRCDPISGHTALYWYRQSLGQGLEFLIYFQGNSAPDKSGLPSDRFSAERTGGSVSTLTIQRTQQEDSAVYLCASSQEWQAGTQYFGPGTRLTVL.